Shown below are 31 T cell receptor beta chains from a single sample sequenced in a study of tumor-infiltrating lymphocytes in primary liver carcinoma. Total RNA (approximately 450 ng) served as template for TCR beta cDNA synthesis primed by a constant-region primer. Employing slightly modified ARM-PCR, three nested multiplex PCR rounds were run, and these gave rise to the TCR beta libraries. In the first two PCR rounds, TRBV1-TRBV30 forward primers were paired with a C-beta reverse primer, and each round lasted about 9 cycles. One entry per CDR3 protein results from TCRdb running MiXCR on the multiplex PCR reads. The table shows roughly 22,000 distinct CDR3 sequences, with 80% occurring only once. Scientists recovered RNA and DNA together from about 20-30 mg of unsorted bulk tissue. The sequenced sample consisted of liver tumor tissue from sampling region 2. Documented subset: tumor region T2, inferior pole. These receptors all stem from a woman in her 30s with primary liver carcinoma and hepatitis B virus infection.

Of note for this clonotype: Its ends do not fully match the called genes, so a read error is possible. The rearrangement joins TRBV11-2 to TRBJ1-2; D is possibly TRBD1 (5 bases). Germline CDR1 SGHAT, CDR2 FQNNGV. The CDR3 is 15 amino acids. The CDR3, as DNA: TGTGCCGGCAGCTTAGATGGGAGGGCAGGGAGAAGTTACACCTTC. It specifies CAGSLDGRAGRSYTF.

Comment on this clonotype: This is likely a read error, given that the CDR3 carries no conserved phenylalanine or tryptophan at its end. The DNA is omitted, as the CDR3 cannot be located on it reliably, and the CDR3 follows TCRdb's listing. The genes are TRBV29-1 and TRBJ2-7. In germline, CDR1 is SQVTM, CDR2 ANQGSEA. Termini included, the CDR3 measures 14 amino acids. CDR3 loop: CSVEDEYSSYERYS.

On this clonotype: The junction departs from germline at one end; a sequencing error may be responsible. CDR3 amino acids: CASGQDPGVTGELSF. CDR3 bases: TGCGCCAGCGGCCAAGATCCAGGGGTGACCGGGGAGCTGTCTTTC. The genes are TRBV4-1 and TRBJ2-2, with D perhaps matching TRBD1 (6 bases). The CDR3 length is 15 residues. The germline CDR1 and CDR2 sequences are MGHRA and YSYEKL.

A remark on this clonotype: One end of the junction fails to match germline, which may point to a read error. The V and J genes are TRBV6-5 and TRBJ2-5; maybe TRBD1 (6 bases). Germline-derived CDR1 and CDR2 are MNHEY and SVGAGI. The CDR3 spans 13 residues. For the CDR3, the DNA is TGTGCCAGCAGTACCGACAGGTGGGTGACCCAGTGCTTC. Its protein product is CASSTDRWVTQCF.

This chain links TRBV7-9 with TRBJ2-4; either TRBD1 or TRBD2 may fit D (6 bases each). The CDR3 is made up of 16 amino acids. Germline V gives CDR1 SEHNR, CDR2 FQNEAQ (reference sequence). The V end was cut by 5 bases, the J end by 6 bases, with 20 bases between. This chain's CDR3 is CASSPFSGATINIQYF. CDR3 nucleotide sequence: TGTGCCAGCAGCCCCTTCTCGGGGGCGACCATAAACATTCAGTACTTC.

As for this clonotype: One junction end disagrees with the germline gene, perhaps due to a read error. The chain has TRBV11-3 and TRBJ2-7; the D is unclear. Germline V lookup: CDR1 SGHNT, CDR2 YENEEA. There are 15 residues in the CDR3. CDR3 sequence reads: CASNLDLDLSYEQYF. CDR3 sequence (DNA): TGTGCGAGCAACTTAGACCTGGACCTCTCCTACGAGCAGTACTTC.

A remark on this clonotype: Just one base apart from a much larger clone, this may be a read error. V usage is TRBV9 and J usage is TRBJ1-6, with D unclear. Germline CDR1 reads SGDLS; CDR2 reads YYNGEE. Trimming took off 5 bases at V and 7 bases at J, with 16 bases between the two ends. The CDR3 runs to 15 residues. DNA for the CDR3: TGTGCCAGCAGAGCCGGGTCGTCCATAAATTCACCCCTCCACTTT. Protein sequence: CASRAGSSINSPLHF.

The V gene is TRBV9, the J gene TRBJ2-5; tentative D call: TRBD2 (5 bases). This CDR3 is 13 amino acids long. CDR1 is SGDLS, CDR2 YYNGEE, per germline. With 10 bases removed from V and 4 bases from J, the gap between germline ends came to 17 bases. The CDR3 spells CACEGPLGETQYF. The DNA of the CDR3 is TGTGCCTGCGAGGGCCCACTAGGAGAGACCCAGTACTTC.

This clonotype occurred a few times. A much larger clonotype is one base distant, so this may be a read error. The chain combines TRBV12-3 or TRBV12-4 with TRBJ2-2; 7 nucleotides align to TRBD1. This CDR3 region has 12 residues. With 6 bases clipped from V and 7 bases from J, the junction kept 2 bases outside the gene matches. Here the CDR3 reads CASSTGVGELFF. CDR3 DNA sequence: TGTGCCAGCAGCACAGGGGTCGGGGAGCTGTTTTTT.

Comment on this clonotype: At one end, the junction sequence differs from germline, possibly due to a read error. The chain recombines TRBV7-8 with TRBJ2-1; D unclear. Germline V gene lookup returns CDR1 SGHVS and CDR2 FQNEAQ. The CDR3 has 15 residues. CDR3 sequence: CASSHWGSGDNEQLF. In DNA form, the CDR3 reads TGTGCTAGCAGCCACTGGGGTTCTGGAGACAATGAGCAGCTCTTC.

The V and J genes are TRBV6-1 and TRBJ2-2; possibly TRBD1 or TRBD2 for D (6 bases each). Trimming took off 6 bases at V and 10 bases at J, with 33 bases between the two ends. The CDR3 spans 19 residues. Germline V gene data show CDR1 as MNHNS and CDR2 as SASEGT. CDR3 protein: CASRETLPGGAANIEELFF. The CDR3 DNA is TGTGCCAGCAGAGAAACCCTTCCCGGGGGCGCCGCGAACATCGAGGAGCTGTTTTTT.

This sequence joins TRBV11-2 and TRBJ1-1, with 7 positions matching TRBD1. CDR1 and CDR2 (germline): SGHAT, FQNNGV. This CDR3 has 14 amino acids. The trim removed 10 bases at V and 6 bases at J, leaving 14 bases unmatched. This chain's CDR3 is CATRYTGEMAEAFF. In DNA, the CDR3 is TGTGCCACCAGATATACAGGGGAGATGGCTGAAGCTTTCTTT.

In regard to this clonotype: Lacking the conserved final phenylalanine or tryptophan, this CDR3 likely reflects a read error. The chain uses TRBV12-3 or TRBV12-4 and TRBJ2-5; TRBD2 might be the D (5 bases). The CDR3 extends over 15 amino acids. The CDR3 DNA follows: TGTGCCAGCAGCACCTACCCCGGCAGCGGAGAGACACAGTACTCC. It encodes CASSTYPGSGETQYS.

J is TRBJ1-5 and V is TRBV6-5; D is unclear. Trimming shortened V by 1 base and J by 0 bases, and 13 bases separated the two germline ends. This CDR3 is built from 17 residues. The germline CDR1 and CDR2 sequences are MNHEY and SVGAGI. The DNA of the CDR3 is TGTGCCAGCAGTTACTACCCGGTCAGAAATAGCAATCAGCCCCAGCATTTT. It encodes CASSYYPVRNSNQPQHF.

Concerning this clonotype: At one boundary the junction diverges from the germline segment, which might be a read error. This chain uses TRBV7-8 with TRBJ2-2; the D gene is possibly TRBD2 (6 bases). Germline CDR1 is SGHVS and CDR2 is FQNEAQ. CDR3 length: 16 residues. The CDR3 DNA follows: TGTGCCAGCACCTTATTAGTATCGGGAGCAGCCAGGGAGCTGTTTTTT. Its translation: CASTLLVSGAARELFF.

A word on this clonotype: Compared with germline, one end of the junction differs, possibly owing to a read error. The genes are TRBV6-5 and TRBJ2-7; TRBD1 might be the D (6 bases). Per the germline V gene, CDR1 is MNHEY and CDR2 is SVGAGI. The length of the CDR3 is 15 residues. The CDR3 DNA sequence: TGTGCCAGCAGTTACAAGGACAGCAGCTCCTACATGCAGTGCTTC. This translates into CASSYKDSSSYMQCF.

This clonotype appeared a single time. One end of the junction does not line up with germline, which may come from a read error. V gene TRBV4-3 combines with J gene TRBJ2-1; D perhaps matches TRBD2 (6 bases). The CDR3 has 16 amino acids. Germline V gives CDR1 LGHNA, CDR2 YSLEER. CDR3 residues: CANSQDAGSSHNEQFF. Here the CDR3 DNA reads TGCGCCAACAGCCAAGATGCGGGAAGTTCCCACAATGAGCAGTTCTTC.

Points on this clonotype: The germline gene is not matched at one end of the junction; a read error may be the cause. The chain employs TRBV11-2 and TRBJ2-2; the match to TRBD2 covers 9 bases. This CDR3 is 18 amino acids long. The germline V gene encodes CDR1 SGHAT and CDR2 FQNNGV. The CDR3 sequence: CASISPRAGGPNTEELFF. The CDR3 DNA reads TGTGCCAGCATCTCACCCCGAGCGGGGGGCCCGAACACCGAGGAGCTGTTTTTT.

As for this clonotype: A read error is likely, as this CDR3 ends without the conserved phenylalanine or tryptophan. Because the CDR3's place on the DNA is in doubt, the DNA is left out and the CDR3 is given as listed by TCRdb. The chain recombines TRBV25-1 with TRBJ2-5. The CDR3 numbers 13 amino acids, ends counted. Germline CDR1 and CDR2: MGHDK and SYGVNS. The CDR3 protein is CASSEERPRDPVL.

This clonotype has only one observation. This chain uses TRBV6-1 with TRBJ2-2; tentative D call: TRBD1 (6 bases). The germline gives CDR1 MNHNS, CDR2 SASEGT. This CDR3 comprises 19 residues. V was trimmed by 8 bases and J by 0 bases, leaving 25 bases between them. The CDR3 is CASCGTLPGGAANTGELFF. In DNA form, the CDR3 reads TGTGCCAGCTGTGGAACCCTTCCTGGGGGCGCCGCGAACACCGGGGAGCTGTTTTTT.

Only a few counts were recorded for this clonotype. The rearrangement uses TRBV7-9 and TRBJ2-3; D gene uncertain. Germline loops: CDR1 SEHNR, CDR2 FQNEAQ (reference sequence). Trimming removed 1 base from V and 1 base from J, with 15 bases in between. The CDR3 length is 17 residues. This chain's CDR3 is CASSLGAMGSRTDTQYF. The CDR3 region has the DNA TGTGCCAGCAGCTTAGGGGCTATGGGTTCTCGCACAGATACGCAGTATTTT.

The rearrangement links TRBV9 to TRBJ2-7; possibly TRBD1 for D (5 bases). The CDR3 consists of 18 residues. Germline lookup yields CDR1 SGDLS and CDR2 YYNGEE. The CDR3 DNA follows: TGTGTCAGTAGCCCACCCCCCCTGCAGGGCAAAAGGACGGGCGAGCAGTACTTC. Translation gives CVSSPPPLQGKRTGEQYF.

With respect to this clonotype: A read error may produce the germline difference seen at one junction end. The CDR3 DNA reads TGTGCCAGCAGCTTAAGGGAGGCTAACTATGGCTACATTTTC. This gives the protein CASSLREANYGYIF. V is TRBV11-2 and J is TRBJ1-2; D unclear. The CDR3 has 14 residues. The germline V gene encodes CDR1 SGHAT and CDR2 FQNNGV.

As regards this clonotype: A much more abundant neighbour one base away suggests this may be a read error. The chain has TRBV29-1 and TRBJ2-7; 10 bases match TRBD2. Germline lookup yields CDR1 SQVTM and CDR2 ANQGSEA. V was clipped by 5 bases and J by 2 bases; unmatched bases: 6. The CDR3 has 14 residues. The CDR3 DNA reads TGCAGCGTTAACTGGGGACTAGCGACCTACGAGCAGTACTTC. As protein: CSVNWGLATYEQYF.

The table lists this clonotype with a count of one. One junction end disagrees with the germline gene, perhaps due to a read error. The chain links TRBV4-1 to TRBJ2-5; weak D call: TRBD2 (5 bases). This CDR3 spans 14 amino acids. Germline assignment: CDR1 MGHRA and CDR2 YSYEKL. The CDR3, as DNA: TGCGCCAGCAATCAAGAAGAGAGGGCCGTGACCCAGTATTTC. Translation: CASNQEERAVTQYF.

Turning to this clonotype: The junction departs from germline at one end; a sequencing error may be responsible. The rearrangement joins TRBV6-6 to TRBJ2-2, with TRBD2 as a possible D gene (5 bases). CDR1 is MNHNY, CDR2 SVGAGI, per germline (reference sequence). This CDR3 is built from 12 residues. Here the CDR3 DNA reads TGTGCCAGTTGTTATAGCCCCGGGGAGATGTTTTTT. It codes for CASCYSPGEMFF.

This clonotype was recorded many times. Here the CDR3 DNA reads TGCGCCAGCAGCTTTCAGAGAACCCAAGAGACCCAGTACTTC. Amino acids: CASSFQRTQETQYF. This sequence joins TRBV5-1 and TRBJ2-5; D not certain. CDR1 is SGHRS and CDR2 is YFSETQ in the germline V gene. V was cut by 2 bases and J by 1 base, with 9 bases left in between. The CDR3 is made up of 14 amino acids.

The count of this clonotype is one. The rearrangement joins TRBV29-1 to TRBJ2-5; D is undetermined. Per the germline V gene, CDR1 is SQVTM and CDR2 is ANQGSEA. The V end lost 4 bases, the J end lost 5 bases, and 17 bases lay between the germline ends. This CDR3 region has 14 residues. CDR3: CSVGATCFHETQYF. The CDR3 nucleotides read TGCAGCGTTGGTGCTACATGTTTCCACGAGACCCAGTACTTC.

Details on this clonotype: This may arise from a read error, as a much more abundant clone is one base away. The CDR3 is CASNLPGLWDNEQFF. CDR3 sequence (DNA): TGTGCCAGCAACTTGCCGGGATTATGGGACAATGAGCAGTTCTTC. V and J are TRBV11-2 and TRBJ2-1, with D maybe TRBD2 (5 bases). The CDR3 covers 15 residues. Trimming pared 7 bases from V and 5 bases from J, leaving 18 bases between. Germline CDR1 is SGHAT and CDR2 is FQNNGV.

With respect to this clonotype: Without the conserved terminal phenylalanine or tryptophan, this CDR3 likely stems from a read error. The DNA is omitted, as the CDR3 cannot be located on it reliably, and the CDR3 follows TCRdb's listing. This rearrangement joins TRBV11-2 to TRBJ1-1. With termini counted, the CDR3 has 14 amino acids. Germline V gene data show CDR1 as SGHAT and CDR2 as FQNNGV. The CDR3 sequence is CAGSLLWAGTEASY.

In its sample, this clonotype was seen a few times. Sequence at one end of the junction differs from germline and may be a read error. CDR3 in amino acids: CATSPMGTRDEQFF. The CDR3 DNA is TGTGCCACCAGTCCCATGGGGACCCGGGATGAGCAGTTCTTC. The V and J genes are TRBV10-3 and TRBJ2-1; D may match TRBD1 or TRBD2 (5 bases each). CDR3 length: 14 amino acids. Germline CDR1 is ENHRY and CDR2 is SYGVKD.